This TCR beta chain derives from a study of post-analysis software for immune sequencing data. Study-wide background: Relapsing-remitting, secondary progressive and progressive-relapsing multiple sclerosis courses were included. Broader study findings: Diversity measured as normalized Chao1 was significantly lower in multiple sclerosis patients than in controls. By F measure, strong co-clustering occurred among samples prepared in the same batch. Patients showed TRBV5-6, TRBV5-1 and TRBV20-1 among five TRBV segments more frequent than in controls.

On this clonotype: Antigen unknown.

Included in the TCR beta cDNA libraries were unique molecular identifiers. The source material, about 0.95 to 11 million T cells, gave rise to 500,000 or so cDNA molecules. TCRdb called the PCR reads again in MiXCR, with one record for every CDR3 protein. The sample yields about 540,000 distinct CDR3 sequences, around 34% seen once. This CDR3 region has 14 residues. V was pared by 11 bases and J by 4 bases, with 11 bases of the junction left unmatched. The chain has TRBV12-3 or TRBV12-4 and TRBJ1-3, with TRBD1 matching 7 bases. The sequencing input was blood. The receptor was isolated from a girl younger than 18 with multiple sclerosis. The CDR3 sequence: CAGIEGGAGNTIYF. CDR3 in DNA: TGTGCCGGTATAGAAGGGGGCGCGGGAAACACCATATATTTT.